This entry lists 12 T cell receptor beta chains sequenced from one sample in a study of blood T cells in healthy people across ages. Primers used in a second PCR of roughly 6 to 12 cycles were a sample-barcoded 5' primer and a J-beta primer mix. Each CDR3 protein is one row after TCRdb ran MiXCR on the 5' RACE reads. The sample shows 1.5 million to 2 million distinct CDR3 sequences, 28% of them seen only once. Sequencing was performed on blood. All receptors come from a woman aged 25-40 years in good health.

Regarding this clonotype: A much larger clone differs from this one at a single base, so this may be a read error. The chain is built from TRBV5-1 and TRBJ2-1; TRBD2 is a possible D gene (6 bases). V was clipped by 4 bases and J by 5 bases, with 19 bases between them. Germline V gives CDR1 SGHRS, CDR2 YFSETQ. This CDR3 contains 16 residues. CDR3: CASSAVGTRLDNEQFF. CDR3 coding DNA: TGCGCCAGCAGCGCCGTGGGGACTCGCCTGGACAATGAGCAGTTCTTC.

Only a few counts were recorded for this clonotype. This sequence may be a read error, since a much larger clone differs from it by one base. The rearrangement links TRBV27 to TRBJ2-5, with 10 bases lining up with TRBD1. The end of the DNA fits TRBJ2-7 better, so the J call may be wrong. From germline, CDR1 is MNHEY and CDR2 SMNVEV (reference sequence). This CDR3 has 14 residues. For the CDR3, the DNA is TGTGCCAGCAGTGCAGACAGGGGGCAATACGAGCAGTACTTC. This encodes CASSADRGQYEQYF.

This clonotype has only a few counts. The chain is built from TRBV10-3 and TRBJ2-7, with 8 bases identical to TRBD1. The CDR3 is 14 amino acids. Trimming took 4 bases from V and 5 from J; bases not matched to a gene: 7. Per the germline V gene, CDR1 is ENHRY and CDR2 is SYGVKD. The CDR3 is CAISGIRQGHEQYF. CDR3 sequence (DNA): TGTGCCATCAGTGGAATAAGACAGGGGCACGAGCAGTACTTC.

As to this clonotype: Sequence at one end of the junction differs from germline and may be a read error. CDR3 nucleotide sequence: TGTGCCAGCAGCTTAGGCACAGGGCAAGGCTACGCCTTC. Translated: CASSLGTGQGYAF. This chain links TRBV7-2 with TRBJ1-2, with D possibly TRBD1 on 6 matching bases. This CDR3 contains 13 residues. The germline CDR1 and CDR2 sequences are SGHTA and FQGNSA. Together with reference TRBV7-2 and TRBJ1-2, the CDR3 gives the full variable domain: GAGVSQSPSNKVTEKGKDVELRCDPISGHTALYWYRQSLGQGLEFLIYFQGNSAPDKSGLPSDRFSAERTGGSVSTLTIQRTQQEDSAVYLCASSLGTGQGYAFGSGTRLTVV.

The chain is built from TRBV4-3 and TRBJ2-6; D gene ambiguous. Germline lookup yields CDR1 LGHNA and CDR2 YSLEER. CDR3 length: 14 residues. V was shortened by 0 bases and J by 16 bases, with 16 bases between the two germline ends. CDR3 bases: TGCGCCAGCAGCCAAGATCCCAATGGGCGCCCTCTGACTTTC. This translates into CASSQDPNGRPLTF.

The CDR3, as DNA: TGTGCCAGCAGCCAAGAACGGAGGAGGAATACAGATACGCAGTATTTT. It is translated as CASSQERRRNTDTQYF. The rearrangement links TRBV3-1 to TRBJ2-3; weak D call: TRBD2 (5 bases). V was trimmed by 0 bases and J by 3 bases, leaving 13 bases between them. Germline CDR1 is LGHDT and CDR2 is YNNKEL (reference sequence). The CDR3 runs 16 residues.

This rearrangement joins TRBV6-5 to TRBJ2-7; D is possibly TRBD2 (6 bases). The V gene's germline CDR1 is MNHEY and CDR2 SVGAGI. The length of the CDR3 is 16 residues. Trimming stripped 2 bases from V and 4 bases from J, with 18 bases between. The CDR3 here is CASSYTRGSGRYEQYF. The CDR3 nucleotides read TGTGCCAGCAGTTACACTAGAGGTAGCGGACGATACGAGCAGTACTTC.

This chain uses TRBV20-1 with TRBJ2-7; D uncertain. This CDR3 is 11 amino acids long. Between the trimmed V and J ends, which lost 3 bases and 4 bases, there was a span of 7 bases. Germline-derived CDR1 and CDR2 are DFQATT and SNEGSKA (reference sequence). The CDR3 DNA reads as TGCAGTGCTAGTTTTCTTTACGAGCAGTACTTC. This gives the protein CSASFLYEQYF.

The chain combines TRBV28 with TRBJ1-2, with a weak D call TRBD1 (5 bases). Deletions cut 2 bases from V and 3 bases from J, with 10 bases between. This CDR3 has 14 amino acids. The V gene's germline CDR1 is MDHEN and CDR2 SYDVKM. The CDR3 region has the DNA TGTGCCAGCAGTTTAAGACAGTACCACTATGGCTACACCTTC. Protein product: CASSLRQYHYGYTF.

This clonotype was picked up many times. V usage is TRBV29-1 and J usage is TRBJ2-1; 9 nucleotides align to TRBD1. Looked up from germline, CDR1 is SQVTM and CDR2 is ANQGSEA. The CDR3 runs to 15 residues. The V and J ends lost 6 bases and 5 bases, in that order; junction bases with no gene match: 11. The CDR3 protein is CSVAGTGFRHNEQFF. CDR3 DNA: TGCAGCGTAGCCGGGACAGGGTTCCGCCACAATGAGCAGTTCTTC.

In its sample, this clonotype was seen many times. This chain joins TRBV29-1 and TRBJ2-7; 9 bases line up with TRBD1. Germline V lookup: CDR1 SQVTM, CDR2 ANQGSEA. The V gene end was trimmed by 4 bases and the J gene end by 5 bases; junction bases not matched to a gene: 3. CDR3 length: 12 amino acids. The CDR3 region is CSVGQGDDEQYF. DNA for the CDR3: TGCAGCGTTGGACAGGGGGACGACGAGCAGTACTTC.

The chain links TRBV6-5 to TRBJ1-3; 8 nucleotides line up with TRBD1. V lost 0 bases, J lost 4 bases, and 11 bases stayed unmatched. This CDR3 has 18 residues. Germline CDR1 and CDR2: MNHEY and SVGAGI. Written as DNA, the CDR3 is TGTGCCAGCAGTTACTCTGCCGGACAGGGAGTATCGGGAAACACCATATATTTT. Encoded protein: CASSYSAGQGVSGNTIYF.